The rows below give T cell receptor beta chains drawn from one sample of a study of blood T cell repertoires in COVID-19. Sequenced by immunoSEQ multiplex PCR; TCRdb stores in-frame clones only, minus some. The table lists roughly 84,000 clones, 80% to 90% of them singletons, with less than 20% in the top ten. The sequenced sample was peripheral blood. Receptor source: a woman of 80 years or more with acute or convalescent COVID-19. The CDR3 runs from the conserved cysteine through the conserved F or W. D genes are given only for firm matches. The size of a clone is reported for some rows only, either as once, few or many, or as a class for expanded clones.

clone_size d_call j_call v_call cdr3_aa cdr3_nt
. . TRBJ1-6 TRBV11-2 CASSSLGRSPLHF TGTGCCAGCAGCTCCCTGGGCCGGTCACCCCTCCACTTT
. TRBD1 TRBJ1-2 TRBV3-1/TRBV3-2 CASSQLGQGVINYGYTF TGTGCCAGCAGCCAATTGGGACAGGGAGTTATTAACTATGGCTACACCTTC
. TRBD1 TRBJ2-3 TRBV7-2 CASSLVDRGHTQYF TGTGCCAGCAGCTTAGTAGACAGGGGACATACGCAGTATTTT
. . TRBJ1-2 TRBV21-1 CASSGQGNWGYTF TGTGCCAGCAGCGGACAGGGGAACTGGGGCTACACCTTC
. . TRBJ1-5 TRBV5-5 CASSLAVDQPQHF TGTGCCAGCAGCTTGGCAGTGGATCAGCCCCAGCATTTT
. . TRBJ2-7 TRBV6-5 CASTRGYEQYF TGTGCCAGCACCCGGGGGTACGAGCAGTACTTC
. TRBD2 TRBJ2-7 TRBV7-3 CASSATSGALGEQYF TGTGCCAGCAGCGCCACTAGCGGGGCCCTTGGGGAGCAGTACTTC
once TRBD2 TRBJ2-1 TRBV15 CAASRYNWVGAGYNEQFF TGTGCCGCCAGCAGATACAACTGGGTCGGAGCGGGGTACAATGAGCAGTTCTTC
. . TRBJ1-5 TRBV5-8 CASSPLKAGHNQPQHF TGTGCCAGCAGCCCACTGAAGGCAGGGCATAATCAGCCCCAGCATTTT
few . TRBJ1-1 TRBV11-2 CASSLQGGGMNTEAFF TGTGCCAGCAGCTTACAGGGTGGGGGGATGAACACTGAAGCTTTCTTT
few . TRBJ1-5 TRBV7-9 CASSPTSQAIGPQHF TGTGCCAGCAGCCCAACCTCGCAGGCTATTGGGCCCCAGCATTTT
. TRBD2 TRBJ2-1 TRBV5-1 CASSLGLAGGLGNEQFF TGCGCCAGCAGCTTGGGACTAGCGGGGGGGCTAGGGAATGAGCAGTTCTTC
. . TRBJ2-2 TRBV18 CASSQATGELFF TGTGCCAGCTCACAAGCTACCGGGGAGCTGTTTTTT
. . TRBJ1-1 TRBV7-9 CASNEGAEAFF TGTGCCAGCAACGAGGGGGCTGAAGCTTTCTTT
. . TRBJ2-2 TRBV5-8 CARGLGAAGNTGELFF TGTGCCAGGGGCCTGGGAGCCGCGGGCAACACCGGGGAGCTGTTTTTT
. . TRBJ1-1 TRBV19 CASGGRRTEAFF TGTGCCAGTGGGGGGAGGAGGACTGAAGCTTTCTTT
. TRBD2 TRBJ2-7 TRBV28 CASAGGSYEQYF TGTGCCAGCGCGGGGGGGTCCTACGAGCAGTACTTC
. . TRBJ1-2 TRBV4-2 CASSQVGPIGAGYTF TGTGCCAGCAGCCAAGTGGGCCCGATTGGGGCCGGCTACACCTTC
. TRBD1 TRBJ1-5 TRBV6-1 CASSERATGQGDRSQPQHF TGTGCCAGCAGTGAACGGGCGACCGGACAGGGAGATAGGAGTCAGCCCCAGCATTTT
. TRBD1 TRBJ1-5 TRBV28 CASSLQGGGNQPQHF TGTGCCAGCAGTCTGCAGGGGGGCGGCAATCAGCCCCAGCATTTT
. . TRBJ1-2 TRBV6-1 CASSEDERGIYGYTF TGTGCCAGCAGTGAAGACGAGAGGGGGATCTATGGCTACACCTTC
. . TRBJ2-5 TRBV11-3 CASTPGGLETQYF TGTGCCAGCACCCCTGGGGGACTGGAGACCCAGTACTTC
. . TRBJ1-1 TRBV3-1/TRBV3-2 CASSQTGLEAFF TGTGCCAGCAGCCAGACAGGTCTTGAAGCTTTCTTT
. TRBD1 TRBJ1-4 TRBV6-2/TRBV6-3 CASSRDRLRLEKLFF TGTGCCAGCAGCCGGGACAGGTTAAGACTCGAAAAACTGTTTTTT
. . TRBJ1-1 TRBV18 CASSSKQGRNTEAFF TGTGCCAGCTCGTCCAAACAGGGTAGGAACACTGAAGCTTTCTTT
. . TRBJ2-7 TRBV6-5 CASGRAGEGYEQYF TGTGCCAGCGGGAGGGCAGGGGAGGGCTACGAGCAGTACTTC